The source of this T cell receptor beta chain is a study of OX40 agonist ivuxolimab in advanced cancers. Study-wide context: Patients received the agonistic anti-OX40 (CD134) antibody ivuxolimab. Three individuals attained partial responses, comprising one hepatocellular carcinoma case and two cutaneous melanoma cases.

The V end lost 0 bases, the J end lost 2 bases, and 13 bases lay between the germline ends. Germline V CDR1 and CDR2: SGHTA, FQGNSA. The length of the CDR3 is 16 residues. Comment on this clone: Its antigen is as yet unknown.

Sequencing was performed with immunoSEQ multiplex PCR; in TCRdb, only in-frame clones are kept and a portion is missing. The repertoire holds around 100,000 clones, with 85% to 90% as singletons. Study-wide results and caveats: Among the lowest peripheral clonal expansion occurred in 0.1-3.0 mg/kg partial responders. Undetermined was the antigen specificity of the expanded peripheral T cells.

The source was CD4+ or CD8+ T cells sorted from blood, collected in a trial of the OX40 agonist ivuxolimab. This TCR derives from an adult with an advanced solid tumor such as melanoma, head and neck, liver or kidney cancer. V and J are TRBV7-2 and TRBJ1-2; no reliable D call. The CDR3 protein is CASSLAPGPRNYGYTF. In DNA form, the CDR3 reads TGTGCCAGCAGCTTAGCACCGGGCCCTAGGAACTATGGCTACACCTTC.